These T cell receptor beta chains were read from a single sample in a study of T-cell memory formation after mild COVID-19. Using its own MiXCR run on the 5' RACE reads, TCRdb lists one record per CDR3 protein. The table shows some 300,000 distinct CDR3 sequences, with approximately 19% occurring only once. The sequencing input was PBMCs or a T cell subset sorted from them (not recorded which). The receptors come from a man between 18 and 35 years old who had mild COVID-19 (a few samples of this study predate the infection). Cell type and time point are not known. Each CDR3 is given with its conserved first and last residue. The D gene is left open where the match is weak. A clone size is listed for some rows: how often the clone was seen (once, few, many), or a class if it is expanded.

J,size,V,D,CDR3,DNA
TRBJ2-5,few,TRBV5-1,TRBD1,CASSLTGGSYQETQYF,TGCGCCAGCAGCCTGACAGGGGGATCGTACCAAGAGACCCAGTACTTC
TRBJ1-5,few,TRBV2,TRBD1,CASSGTGGNQPQHF,TGTGCCAGCAGCGGGACAGGGGGCAATCAGCCCCAGCATTTT
TRBJ2-1,.,TRBV19,.,CASSIVSDNPSYNEQFF,TGTGCCAGTAGTATAGTTTCGGACAACCCATCCTACAATGAGCAGTTCTTC
TRBJ2-2,large,TRBV5-1,.,CASSSPTNTGELFF,TGCGCCAGCAGCTCCCCCACAAACACCGGGGAGCTGTTTTTT
TRBJ2-7,many,TRBV12-3/TRBV12-4,.,CASSFPGGYEQYF,TGTGCCAGCAGTTTCCCAGGGGGGTACGAGCAGTACTTC
TRBJ1-4,.,TRBV18,.,CASSPNAQNEKLFF,TGTGCCAGCTCACCTAACGCCCAGAATGAAAAACTGTTTTTT
TRBJ1-1,.,TRBV29-1,.,CSVEVWNTEAFF,TGCAGCGTTGAAGTGTGGAACACTGAAGCTTTCTTT
TRBJ2-2,.,TRBV3-1,TRBD2,CASSQEIEAGVTGELFF,TGTGCCAGCAGCCAAGAAATCGAGGCGGGGGTCACCGGGGAGCTGTTTTTT
TRBJ2-1,many,TRBV7-8,.,CATADNEQFF,TGTGCCACCGCGGACAATGAGCAGTTCTTC
TRBJ2-5,few,TRBV28,TRBD2,CASRSWRGEETQYF,TGTGCCAGTCGTAGTTGGCGGGGGGAGGAGACCCAGTACTTC
TRBJ1-2,many,TRBV5-4,TRBD1,CASSLTGPYGYTF,TGTGCCAGCAGCCTGACAGGGCCCTATGGCTACACCTTC
TRBJ2-2,.,TRBV12-5,TRBD2,CASGLAGTSGVTGELFF,TGTGCTAGTGGTTTGGCCGGGACTAGCGGGGTTACCGGGGAGCTGTTTTTT
TRBJ1-4,.,TRBV27,.,CASSFGTTNEKLFF,TGTGCCAGCAGTTTCGGCACAACTAATGAAAAACTGTTTTTT
TRBJ1-1,once,TRBV20-1,.,CSARPPFGTEAFF,TGCAGTGCTAGACCCCCATTCGGCACTGAGGCTTTCTTT
TRBJ2-7,few,TRBV12-3/TRBV12-4,.,CAGRTVLYEQYF,TGTGCCGGGCGGACAGTCCTCTACGAGCAGTACTTC
TRBJ1-2,once,TRBV28,.,CASSLWRGEAYGYTF,TGTGCCAGCAGTTTATGGCGGGGGGAGGCCTATGGCTACACCTTC
TRBJ1-1,.,TRBV5-1,.,CASSLALQGGTEAFF,TGCGCCAGCAGCTTGGCGTTGCAGGGAGGGACTGAAGCTTTCTTT
TRBJ1-2,.,TRBV7-2,TRBD1,CASSRDRGLPYGYTF,TGTGCCAGCAGCCGGGACAGGGGACTCCCCTATGGCTACACCTTC